The present TCR beta chain was sequenced within a study of cytomegalovirus exposure and HLA in healthy donors. Across the whole study: About 84% of several hundred genotyped donors fell in the Caucasian-associated ancestry cluster.

The CDR3 is 14 amino acids. From germline, CDR1 is MGHDK and CDR2 SYGVNS. V gave up 2 bases and J gave up 0 bases, with 7 bases separating them. Study-level results: Productive rates of about 87% or about 30% were seen for most TCR beta V segments in an earlier analysis. Reports state that TCR beta sequences accurately predicted most subjects' HLA-A and HLA-B alleles.

As for this clone: Its matching antigen is unknown.

PCR was performed using 60 Vbeta and 13 Jbeta primers. Sequencing used immunoSEQ multiplex PCR; TCRdb keeps in-frame clones, though not all of them. Here the sample spans 100,000 to 150,000 clones, roughly three quarters being singletons. Sequenced input: PBMCs. The chain combines TRBV25-1 with TRBJ1-1; D gene ambiguous. The sequence was collected from a man between 18 and 29 years old in good health and CMV-seronegative. CDR3 nucleotide sequence: TGTGCCAGCAGTGAACCTACTGTGAACACTGAAGCTTTCTTT. It codes for CASSEPTVNTEAFF. Variable domain in full (rest from reference TRBV25-1 and TRBJ1-1): EADIYQTPRYLVIGTGKKITLECSQTMGHDKMYWYQQDPGMELHLIHYSYGVNSTEKGDLSSESTVSRIRTEHFPLTLESARPSHTSQYLCASSEPTVNTEAFFGQGTRLTVV.